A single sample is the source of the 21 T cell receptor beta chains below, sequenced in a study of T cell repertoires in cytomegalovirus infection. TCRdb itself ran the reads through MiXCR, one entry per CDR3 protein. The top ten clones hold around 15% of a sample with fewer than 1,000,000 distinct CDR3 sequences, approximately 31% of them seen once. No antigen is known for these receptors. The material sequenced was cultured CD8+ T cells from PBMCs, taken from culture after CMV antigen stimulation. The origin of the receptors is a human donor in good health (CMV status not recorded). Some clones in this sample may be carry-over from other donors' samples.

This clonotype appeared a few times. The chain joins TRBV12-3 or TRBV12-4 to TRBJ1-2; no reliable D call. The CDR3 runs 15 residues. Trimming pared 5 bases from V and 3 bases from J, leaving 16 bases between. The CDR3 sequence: CASSPPMVWDYGYTF. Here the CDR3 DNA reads TGTGCCAGCAGTCCTCCTATGGTATGGGACTATGGCTACACCTTC.

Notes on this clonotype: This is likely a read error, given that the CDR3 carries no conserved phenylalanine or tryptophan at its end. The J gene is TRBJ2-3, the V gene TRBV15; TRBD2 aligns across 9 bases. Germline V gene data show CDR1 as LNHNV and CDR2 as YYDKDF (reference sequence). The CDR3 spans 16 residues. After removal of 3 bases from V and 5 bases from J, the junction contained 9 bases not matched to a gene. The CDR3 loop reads CATSRGLAQVKDTQYL. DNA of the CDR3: TGTGCCACCAGCAGGGGACTAGCTCAAGTAAAAGATACGCAGTATTTG.

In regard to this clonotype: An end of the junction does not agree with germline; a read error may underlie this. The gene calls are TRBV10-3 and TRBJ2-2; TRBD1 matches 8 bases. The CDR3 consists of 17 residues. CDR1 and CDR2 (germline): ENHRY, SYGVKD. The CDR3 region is CVIPTGARDPNTGELFF. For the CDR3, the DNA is TGTGTCATCCCGACAGGGGCAAGGGACCCAAACACCGGGGAGCTGTTTTTT.

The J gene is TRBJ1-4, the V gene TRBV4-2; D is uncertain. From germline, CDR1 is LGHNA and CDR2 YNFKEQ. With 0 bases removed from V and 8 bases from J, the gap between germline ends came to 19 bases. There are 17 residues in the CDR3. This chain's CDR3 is CASSQDEAPLRWEKLFF. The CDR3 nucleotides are TGTGCCAGCAGCCAAGATGAGGCTCCTCTAAGATGGGAAAAACTGTTTTTT.

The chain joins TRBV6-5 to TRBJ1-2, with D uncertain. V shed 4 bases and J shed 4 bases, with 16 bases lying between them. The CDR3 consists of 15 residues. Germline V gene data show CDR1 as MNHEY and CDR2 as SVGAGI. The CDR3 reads CASSLGRAPRYGYTF. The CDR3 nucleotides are TGTGCCAGCAGTTTAGGACGGGCTCCTCGCTATGGCTACACCTTC.

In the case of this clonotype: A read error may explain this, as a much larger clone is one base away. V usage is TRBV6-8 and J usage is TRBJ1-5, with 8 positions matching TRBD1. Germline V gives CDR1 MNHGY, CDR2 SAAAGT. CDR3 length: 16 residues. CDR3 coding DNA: TGTGCCACCAGCGACAGGGGCGACTATAGCACTCAGCCCCAGCATTTT. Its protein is CATSDRGDYSTQPQHF.

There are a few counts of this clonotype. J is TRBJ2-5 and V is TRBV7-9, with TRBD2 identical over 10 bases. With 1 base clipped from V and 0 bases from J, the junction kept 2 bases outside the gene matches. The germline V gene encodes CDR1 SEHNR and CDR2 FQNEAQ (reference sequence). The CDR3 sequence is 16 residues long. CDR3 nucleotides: TGTGCCAGCAGCTTAGAGCTAGCGGGGGACCAAGAGACCCAGTACTTC. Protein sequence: CASSLELAGDQETQYF.

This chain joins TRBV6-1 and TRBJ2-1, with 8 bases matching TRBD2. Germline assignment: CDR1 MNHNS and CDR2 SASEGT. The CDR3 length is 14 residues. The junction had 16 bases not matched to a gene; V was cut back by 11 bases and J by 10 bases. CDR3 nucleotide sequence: TGTGCCGCGGGGCGGGCGGGGGGCCTAGAGGAGCAGTTCTTC. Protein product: CAAGRAGGLEEQFF.

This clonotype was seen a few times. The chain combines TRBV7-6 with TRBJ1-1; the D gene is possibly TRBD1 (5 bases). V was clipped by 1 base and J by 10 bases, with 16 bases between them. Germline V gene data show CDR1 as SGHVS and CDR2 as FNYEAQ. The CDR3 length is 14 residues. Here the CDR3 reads CASSLGGARAGAFF. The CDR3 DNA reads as TGTGCCAGCAGCTTAGGGGGCGCAAGGGCCGGAGCTTTCTTT.

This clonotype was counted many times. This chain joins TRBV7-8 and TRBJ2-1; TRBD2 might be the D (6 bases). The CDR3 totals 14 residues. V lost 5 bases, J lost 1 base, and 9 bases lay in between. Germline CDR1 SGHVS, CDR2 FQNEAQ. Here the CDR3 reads CASSDRESYNEQFF. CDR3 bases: TGTGCCAGCAGCGACCGGGAGTCCTACAATGAGCAGTTCTTC. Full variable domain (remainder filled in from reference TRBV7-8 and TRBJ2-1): GAGVSQSPRYKVAKRGQDVALRCDPISGHVSLFWYQQALGQGPEFLTYFQNEAQLDKSGLPSDRFFAERPEGSVSTLKIQRTQQEDSAVYLCASSDRESYNEQFFGPGTRLTVL.

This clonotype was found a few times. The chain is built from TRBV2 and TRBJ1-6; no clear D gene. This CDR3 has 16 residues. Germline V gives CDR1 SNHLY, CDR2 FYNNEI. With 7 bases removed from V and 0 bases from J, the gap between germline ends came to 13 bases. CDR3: CASIDVVSSYNSPLHF. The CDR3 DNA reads TGTGCCAGCATTGACGTCGTTAGCTCCTATAATTCACCCCTCCACTTT.

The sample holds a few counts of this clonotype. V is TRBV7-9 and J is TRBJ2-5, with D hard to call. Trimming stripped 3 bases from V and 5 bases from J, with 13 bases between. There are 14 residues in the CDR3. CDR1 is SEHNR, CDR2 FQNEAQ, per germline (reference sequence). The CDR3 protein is CASSFQHVGETQYF. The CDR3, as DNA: TGTGCCAGCAGCTTTCAACATGTCGGGGAGACCCAGTACTTC.

The CDR3 DNA reads as TGTGCCAGCAGCGTAGCAGATACTGAGCAGTTCTTC. Translation gives CASSVADTEQFF. This rearrangement joins TRBV9 to TRBJ2-1; D unresolved. Between the trimmed V and J ends, which lost 0 bases and 9 bases, there was a span of 7 bases. The CDR3 sequence is 12 residues long. Germline assignment: CDR1 SGDLS and CDR2 YYNGEE.

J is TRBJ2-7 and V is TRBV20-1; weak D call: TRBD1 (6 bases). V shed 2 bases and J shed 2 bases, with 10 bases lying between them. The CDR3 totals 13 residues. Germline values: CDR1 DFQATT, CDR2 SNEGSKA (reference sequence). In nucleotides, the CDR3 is TGCAGTGCTAGAAACAGGGCCGCCTACGAGCAGTACGTC. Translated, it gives CSARNRAAYEQYV.

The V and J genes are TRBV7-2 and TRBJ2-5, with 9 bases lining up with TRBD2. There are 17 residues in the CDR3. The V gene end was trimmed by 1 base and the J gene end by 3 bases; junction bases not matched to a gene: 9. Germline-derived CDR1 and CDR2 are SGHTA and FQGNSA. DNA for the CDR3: TGTGCCAGCAGCTTAGGGGAGGCGGGGGGGGTAGAAGAGACCCAGTACTTC. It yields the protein CASSLGEAGGVEETQYF.

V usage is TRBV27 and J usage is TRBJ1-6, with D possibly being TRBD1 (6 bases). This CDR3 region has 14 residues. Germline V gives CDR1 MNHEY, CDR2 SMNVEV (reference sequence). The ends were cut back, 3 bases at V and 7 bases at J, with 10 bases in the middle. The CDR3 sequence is CASSFTGWNSPLHF. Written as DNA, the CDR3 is TGTGCCAGCAGTTTCACAGGGTGGAATTCACCCCTCCACTTT.

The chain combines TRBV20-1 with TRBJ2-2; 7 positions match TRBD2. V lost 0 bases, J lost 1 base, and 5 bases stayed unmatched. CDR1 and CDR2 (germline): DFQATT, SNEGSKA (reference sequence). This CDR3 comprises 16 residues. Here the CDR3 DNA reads TGCAGTGCTAGAGATCGTGGCGGGGGGAACACCGGGGAGCTGTTTTTT. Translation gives CSARDRGGGNTGELFF.

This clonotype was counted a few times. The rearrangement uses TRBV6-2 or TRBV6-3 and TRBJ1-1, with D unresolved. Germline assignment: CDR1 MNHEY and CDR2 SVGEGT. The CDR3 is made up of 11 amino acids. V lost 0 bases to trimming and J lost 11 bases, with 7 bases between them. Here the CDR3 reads CASSYSLEAFF. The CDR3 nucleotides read TGTGCCAGCAGTTACTCCCTGGAGGCTTTCTTT.

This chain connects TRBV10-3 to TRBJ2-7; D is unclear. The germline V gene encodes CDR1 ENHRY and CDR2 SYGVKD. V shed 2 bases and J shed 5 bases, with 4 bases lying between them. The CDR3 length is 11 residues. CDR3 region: CAISEGDEQYF. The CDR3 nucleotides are TGTGCCATCAGTGAGGGGGACGAGCAGTACTTC.

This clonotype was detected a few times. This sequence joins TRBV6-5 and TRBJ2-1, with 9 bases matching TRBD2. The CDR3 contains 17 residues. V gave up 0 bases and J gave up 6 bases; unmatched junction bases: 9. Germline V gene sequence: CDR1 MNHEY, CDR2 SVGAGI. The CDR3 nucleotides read TGTGCCAGCAGTTACTCGCGTGGGGGACTAGCTGTCAATGAGCAGTTCTTC. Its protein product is CASSYSRGGLAVNEQFF.

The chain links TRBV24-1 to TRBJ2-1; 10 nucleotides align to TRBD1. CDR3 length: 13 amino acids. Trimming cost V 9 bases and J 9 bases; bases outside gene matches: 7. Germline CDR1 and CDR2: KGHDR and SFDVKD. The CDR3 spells CATGRQGAVEQFF. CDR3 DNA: TGTGCCACCGGGCGACAGGGGGCGGTTGAGCAGTTCTTC.